This T cell receptor (beta chain) appears in the sequencing data of a study of response to subunit inactivated influenza vaccine (dated by TCRdb to the late 2010s). For the wider study: Deep quantitative T cell receptor repertoire profiling was used in the study to track responses to a trivalent subunit inactivated influenza vaccine. Findings and caveats that apply to the study as a whole: According to the authors, only a limited number of new T cells may be recruited by each seasonal influenza vaccination.

The protocol used for the library was RT-PCR. The instrument was an Illumina HiSeq 2500. The public reads were reanalyzed by TCRdb: fastp trimming at Q25, MiXCR alignment, in-frame beta chains only. Under each unique CDR3 protein, matching rows form one entry showing the most common genes and DNA. The sample yields approximately 500,000 distinct CDR3 sequences; under 30% were counted once. 2.5% to 3.5% of the sample is held by the ten biggest clonotypes. With regard to this clonotype: The antigen this receptor binds is unknown. The sample holds no much larger clone one base away, and base qualities are not on file.

Including the terminal cysteine and phenylalanine, the CDR3 comprises 16 residues. Only the CDR3 part of the read is kept: 48 bases, read in frame from the first base. V sheds 7 bases and J sheds 0 bases, leaving 13 bases between their ends. CDR1 is given as MDHEN and CDR2 as SYDVKM, both from the germline V gene. These data were also filed under a second study, of T cells expressing NK-cell markers. Taken from the second paper: TCR beta cDNA libraries were made by 5'RACE template switching that added a universal primer site and unique molecular identifiers. Fewer than ten donors provided sorted CD3+CD56+NKG2C+, CD3+CD56+NKG2C- and CD3+CD56-NKG2C+ T-cell subsets, whose TCR beta-chain repertoires were profiled. Seven of the eight sequenced donors were HCMV-seropositive and one was HCMV-seronegative. To restrict sorting to alphabetaTCR-expressing T cells, an anti-gammadeltaTCR antibody was added in several experiments. In more than five donors, the dominant CD3+CD56+NKG2C+ clonotypes were found to rank among the top 10 CD8+ clonotypes and to make up about 1.0-7.5% of CD8+ T cells. Those dominant clonotypes were again the most abundant among CD3+CD56-NKG2C+ cells in a handful of donors, at about 28.3-65%. Whether the expanded NKG2C-expressing T cell clones were specific for HCMV antigens was left unclear. The eight sequenced donors were randomly selected healthy volunteers, three men and five women. HCMV serostatus was determined by detecting HCMV-specific IgG in serum with a commercial ELISA kit. Ficoll density gradient centrifugation was used to isolate peripheral blood mononuclear cells from blood. CD4+ and CD8+ T cells were isolated from PBMC by magnetic immunoseparation with Miltenyi isolation kits. cDNA synthesis was primed from the TCR beta constant segment and was followed by two successive PCR amplification steps. The libraries were sequenced on Illumina HiSeq 2000/2500, MiSeq or NextSeq, producing 2 x 150 bp reads. MIGEC handled demultiplexing of the reads and grouping by UMI, while MiTCR was used to assemble and quantify clonotypes. To exclude erroneous sequences, only TCR cDNA sequences supported by at least two reads were retained. The tcR package was used for downstream repertoire analysis, and clonotypes were matched across fractions by CDR3 nucleotide sequence plus V segment. VDJmatch was used to annotate antigen specificity against VDJdb, with one amino acid substitution in CDR3 allowed.

Sequenced material: CD4+ T cells sorted from PBMCs, taken 11 to 12 days after vaccination. This chain joins TRBV28 to TRBJ2-6, with a weak D call of TRBD2 (6 bases match). The TCR sequence derives from a man aged 45-65 years who received an inactivated influenza vaccine. Donor details come from another sample of the same person, matched by shared clones. The DNA sequence reads TGTGCCAGCACCGCGGGACTTTCCTCTGGGGCCAACGTCCTGACTTTC. The translation is CASTAGLSSGANVLTF.